This entry lists 18 T cell receptor beta chains sequenced from one sample in a study of T-cell reconstitution after alpha-beta-depleted transplantation in children. A library of TCRbeta sequences, prepared with unique molecular identifiers, was generated. TCRdb recomputed calls from the PCR reads with MiXCR, one row per CDR3 protein. The data contain about 200,000 distinct CDR3 sequences, about 6.6% of them seen just once; the ten biggest clones take up 5.5%. This sample comprised PBMCs, obtained before TCRalphabeta/CD19-depleted stem cell transplant. These receptors originate from a boy younger than 10 with acute lymphoblastic leukemia, due to receive a stem cell transplant.

This clonotype has at least ten counts. J is TRBJ2-7 and V is TRBV29-1, with a tentative D call TRBD2 (6 bases). The germline CDR1 and CDR2 sequences are SQVTM and ANQGSEA. Between the trimmed V and J ends, which lost 3 bases and 1 base, there was a span of 10 bases. CDR3 length: 13 residues. The CDR3 loop is CSVEGTRSYEQYF. The CDR3 DNA is TGCAGCGTTGAGGGGACTCGATCCTACGAGCAGTACTTC.

This clonotype showed up just a few times. The CDR3 DNA sequence: TGCGCCAGCAGCTTGAACTTCCGAAACACCGGGGAGCTGTTTTTT. The encoded protein is CASSLNFRNTGELFF. V is TRBV5-1 and J is TRBJ2-2; no definite D call. The CDR3 is 15 amino acids. Trimming took off 1 base at V and 2 bases at J, with 9 bases between the two ends. Germline V gene data show CDR1 as SGHRS and CDR2 as YFSETQ. Looking up the rest from reference TRBV5-1 and TRBJ2-2 gives the full variable domain: KAGVTQTPRYLIKTRGQQVTLSCSPISGHRSVSWYQQTPGQGLQFLFEYFSETQRNKGNFPGRFSGRQFSNSRSEMNVSTLELGDSALYLCASSLNFRNTGELFFGEGSRLTVL.

This clonotype occurred many times. V gene TRBV7-3 combines with J gene TRBJ2-3; no definite D call. Germline CDR1 and CDR2: SGHTA and FQGTGA. The CDR3 runs to 15 residues. The V and J ends lost 5 bases and 5 bases respectively, with 17 bases between them. CDR3 in DNA: TGTGCCAGCAGCCAAAAACAAGGGCTCGGAGATACGCAGTATTTT. Its protein is CASSQKQGLGDTQYF. The full variable domain, in which reference TRBV7-3 and TRBJ2-3 provide the parts outside the CDR3, is GAGVSQTPSNKVTEKGKYVELRCDPISGHTALYWYRQSLGQGPEFLIYFQGTGAADDSGLPNDRFFAVRPEGSVSTLKIQRTERGDSAVYLCASSQKQGLGDTQYFGPGTRLTVL.

At least ten counts were recorded for this clonotype. The chain uses TRBV20-1 and TRBJ2-5; D ambiguous. The germline V and J ends were trimmed by 1 base and 5 bases, with 11 bases remaining between them. From germline, CDR1 is DFQATT and CDR2 SNEGSKA (reference sequence). The CDR3 extends over 13 amino acids. DNA for the CDR3: TGCAGTGCTAGAGTTTTAGGGCTTGAGACCCAGTACTTC. It translates to CSARVLGLETQYF.

This clonotype was seen at least ten times. The gene calls are TRBV11-2 and TRBJ2-7; 7 bases align to TRBD1. This CDR3 region has 16 residues. V dropped 0 bases and J dropped 4; count of bases not matched to a gene: 9. The germline V gene encodes CDR1 SGHAT and CDR2 FQNNGV. In nucleotides, the CDR3 is TGTGCCAGCAGCTTAGATCGGGCAGGGGGAAGATACGAGCAGTACTTC. Its translation is CASSLDRAGGRYEQYF.

Many counts were recorded for this clonotype. The chain couples TRBV3-1 to TRBJ2-7; perhaps D is TRBD1 or TRBD2 (6 bases each). The germline V gene has CDR1 LGHDT and CDR2 YNNKEL (reference sequence). The CDR3 extends over 19 amino acids. Trimming cost V 0 bases and J 9 bases, with 30 bases left between them. CDR3 nucleotide sequence: TGTGCCAGCAGCCAAGAAGGCCGGAAGGGGGGCCCCGGGTTTTCCGGGCAGTACTTC. Translated: CASSQEGRKGGPGFSGQYF.

This clonotype occurred many times. The chain recombines TRBV27 with TRBJ2-7; 9 bases agree with TRBD2. The CDR3 is 15 amino acids. With 5 bases clipped from V and 6 bases from J, the junction kept 11 bases outside the gene matches. The germline V gene encodes CDR1 MNHEY and CDR2 SMNVEV (reference sequence). CDR3 residues: CASSPPAGGHGEQYF. The CDR3 DNA reads TGTGCCAGCAGTCCGCCTGCGGGGGGGCACGGCGAGCAGTACTTC.

This clonotype was recorded many times. The genes are TRBV7-2 and TRBJ2-3; a weak D match, TRBD2 (6 bases). Trimming took 3 bases from V and 5 from J, leaving 15 bases between them. The CDR3 has 15 residues. Germline V gene sequence: CDR1 SGHTA, CDR2 FQGNSA. CDR3 nucleotides: TGTGCCAGCAGCTTGGGCCAGCGGAGGGGAGATACGCAGTATTTT. Its translation: CASSLGQRRGDTQYF. Looking up the rest from reference TRBV7-2 and TRBJ2-3 gives the full variable domain: GAGVSQSPSNKVTEKGKDVELRCDPISGHTALYWYRQSLGQGLEFLIYFQGNSAPDKSGLPSDRFSAERTGGSVSTLTIQRTQQEDSAVYLCASSLGQRRGDTQYFGPGTRLTVL.

This clonotype was picked up many times. The chain has TRBV29-1 and TRBJ1-2, with unresolved D. This CDR3 region has 11 residues. Trimming pared 7 bases from V and 4 bases from J, leaving 10 bases between. The germline V gene has CDR1 SQVTM and CDR2 ANQGSEA. CDR3 sequence reads: CSGKGAYGYTF. The DNA for the CDR3 is TGCAGCGGCAAGGGAGCCTATGGCTACACCTTC.

This clonotype showed up many times. The chain links TRBV10-3 to TRBJ1-5; D uncertain. V was shortened by 4 bases and J by 7 bases, with 11 bases between the two germline ends. From germline, CDR1 is ENHRY and CDR2 SYGVKD. The CDR3 is made up of 13 amino acids. In DNA form, the CDR3 reads TGTGCCATCAGTGGGGCGGTGGGACAGCCCCAGCATTTT. This gives the protein CAISGAVGQPQHF.

This clonotype has a count of ten or more. The genes are TRBV28 and TRBJ2-1; D may be TRBD1 or TRBD2 (6 bases each). The CDR3 is 16 amino acids. V was shortened by 6 bases and J by 5 bases, with 20 bases between the two germline ends. The V gene's germline CDR1 is MDHEN and CDR2 SYDVKM. For the CDR3, the DNA is TGTGCCAGCAGCCAATTAAGGGGGAGGTTAAACAATGAGCAGTTCTTC. Translated, it gives CASSQLRGRLNNEQFF.

In its sample, this clonotype was seen many times. V usage is TRBV28 and J usage is TRBJ2-1; possible D gene TRBD1, 6 bases. CDR3 length: 14 residues. Looked up from germline, CDR1 is MDHEN and CDR2 is SYDVKM. Deletions cut 7 bases from V and 0 bases from J, with 10 bases between. Here the CDR3 reads CASNQGSSYNEQFF. The CDR3 nucleotides are TGTGCCAGCAATCAGGGGAGCTCCTACAATGAGCAGTTCTTC. The variable domain in full, completed from reference TRBV28 and TRBJ2-1, reads DVKVTQSSRYLVKRTGEKVFLECVQDMDHENMFWYRQDPGLGLRLIYFSYDVKMKEKGDIPEGYSVSREKKERFSLILESASTNQTSMYLCASNQGSSYNEQFFGPGTRLTVL.

The sample holds many counts of this clonotype. The chain carries TRBV28 and TRBJ1-1, with D possibly being TRBD1 (5 bases). Per the germline V gene, CDR1 is MDHEN and CDR2 is SYDVKM. V was pared by 3 bases and J by 3 bases, with 11 bases between. This CDR3 has 14 amino acids. CDR3: CASSLTGTYTEAFF. The DNA for the CDR3 is TGTGCCAGCAGTTTGACCGGGACTTACACTGAAGCTTTCTTT.

This clonotype was detected only a few times. The V call is TRBV6-1, the J call TRBJ2-3; D not certain. V was shortened by 5 bases and J by 0 bases, with 9 bases between the two germline ends. CDR3 length equals 14 residues. Germline lookup yields CDR1 MNHNS and CDR2 SASEGT. CDR3 coding DNA: TGTGCCAGCAGTCGGGTGGGCAGCACAGATACGCAGTATTTT. It yields the protein CASSRVGSTDTQYF.

This clonotype showed up many times. The CDR3 region is CAASTGQGRNTEAFF. The CDR3 DNA follows: TGTGCCGCATCCACGGGACAGGGGCGGAACACTGAAGCTTTCTTT. This sequence joins TRBV7-9 and TRBJ1-1, with 10 bases identical to TRBD1. CDR1 is SEHNR and CDR2 is FQNEAQ in the germline V gene (reference sequence). The CDR3 is 15 amino acids. With 11 bases clipped from V and 1 base from J, the junction kept 10 bases outside the gene matches.

This clonotype was seen repeatedly, ten times or more. The chain carries TRBV21-1 and TRBJ2-3; the table's TRBD2 call for D was not verified on the DNA. TRBV21-1 is a documented pseudogene. This CDR3 is 12 amino acids long. CDR3 in amino acids: CAMGGDTDTQYF. CDR3 nucleotides: TGTGCCATGGGAGGGGACACAGATACGCAGTATTTT.

The table lists this clonotype with many counts. The CDR3 loop reads CASSWGVRADNQPQHF. The CDR3, as DNA: TGTGCCAGCAGCTGGGGGGTGAGGGCAGACAATCAGCCCCAGCATTTT. The chain links TRBV5-8 to TRBJ1-5, with TRBD1 as a possible D gene (5 bases). This CDR3 is 16 amino acids long. The germline V and J ends were trimmed by 3 bases and 3 bases, with 16 bases remaining between them. Germline CDR1 and CDR2: SGHTS and YDEGEE.

The rearrangement links TRBV5-1 to TRBJ1-1, with 7 bases that match TRBD1. Unmatched junction bases numbered 5, after V lost 2 bases and J lost 4 bases. CDR1 and CDR2 from the germline V gene are SGHRS and YFSETQ. The CDR3 runs 14 residues. CDR3 sequence: CASSLSQGTTEAFF. In nucleotides, the CDR3 is TGCGCCAGCAGCTTATCACAGGGGACCACTGAAGCTTTCTTT.